Below, 24 T cell receptor beta chains from the same sample are listed, as sequenced in a study of blood T cell repertoires in COVID-19. The data were produced by immunoSEQ multiplex PCR, yet TCRdb's version contains in-frame clones alone and is incomplete. The sample carries around 170,000 clones, around 77% recorded once. Sequencing was performed on peripheral blood. Source of these receptors: a man in his 70s with active or convalescent COVID-19.

CDR3 amino acids: CASTQERAGSTDTQYF. CDR3 DNA sequence: TGCGCCAGCACCCAAGAGCGGGCGGGGAGCACAGATACGCAGTATTTT. The chain uses TRBV5-1 and TRBJ2-3; TRBD2 is a possible D gene (6 bases). V lost 6 bases and J lost 0, with 17 bases in between. From germline, CDR1 is SGHRS and CDR2 YFSETQ. This CDR3 is built from 16 residues. Filled out from reference TRBV5-1 and TRBJ2-3, the complete variable domain reads KAGVTQTPRYLIKTRGQQVTLSCSPISGHRSVSWYQQTPGQGLQFLFEYFSETQRNKGNFPGRFSGRQFSNSRSEMNVSTLELGDSALYLCASTQERAGSTDTQYFGPGTRLTVL.

This chain links TRBV30 with TRBJ2-3, with D tentatively TRBD2 (6 bases). CDR1 is GTSNPN, CDR2 SVGIG, per germline (reference sequence). The CDR3 is 12 residues long. Between the trimmed V and J ends, which lost 8 bases and 4 bases, there was a span of 13 bases. The CDR3: CARSGTSDTQYF. The CDR3 coding sequence is TGTGCCCGATCCGGGACTTCAGATACGCAGTATTTT.

The V call is TRBV29-1, the J call TRBJ1-3; 9 bases line up with TRBD1. V was clipped by 6 bases and J by 5 bases; unmatched bases: 5. Germline V CDR1 and CDR2: SQVTM, ANQGSEA. This CDR3 region has 13 residues. As DNA, the CDR3 is TGCAGCGTGGCTGGACAGGGGAGAAACACCATATATTTT. It specifies CSVAGQGRNTIYF.

This rearrangement joins TRBV5-1 to TRBJ1-4; TRBD1 matches at 10 bases. Germline CDR1 and CDR2: SGHRS and YFSETQ. The CDR3 has 15 amino acids. Losses at the gene ends were 5 bases for V and 8 bases for J; bases not matched to a gene: 9. CDR3 DNA sequence: TGCGCCAGCAGTCTTACCGGGACAGGGGACGAAAAACTGTTTTTT. Protein product: CASSLTGTGDEKLFF.

The V call is TRBV2, the J call TRBJ2-7, with 10 bases that match TRBD1. V lost 5 bases and J lost 7; bases outside the gene matches: 2. CDR3 length: 12 amino acids. Germline V gives CDR1 SNHLY, CDR2 FYNNEI. CDR3 protein: CASSRTGGEQYF. Here the CDR3 DNA reads TGTGCCAGCAGTAGGACAGGGGGAGAGCAGTACTTC.

The chain carries TRBV2 and TRBJ1-2; the match to TRBD1 covers 7 bases. The CDR3 spans 13 residues. Trimming cost V 8 bases and J 4 bases; bases outside gene matches: 7. From germline, CDR1 is SNHLY and CDR2 FYNNEI. The CDR3 spells CASSGTGAYGYTF. CDR3 in DNA: TGTGCCAGCTCCGGTACAGGGGCCTATGGCTACACCTTC.

The chain couples TRBV18 to TRBJ2-1, with TRBD2 matching 12 bases. Per the germline V gene, CDR1 is KGHSH and CDR2 is LQKENI. The V segment lost 5 bases and the J segment 2 bases; nucleotides outside the gene matches: 4. The CDR3 runs to 16 residues. In DNA form, the CDR3 reads TGTGCCAGCTCATCCCTAGCGGGAGGGACCTACAATGAGCAGTTCTTC. It translates to CASSSLAGGTYNEQFF.

The gene calls are TRBV30 and TRBJ1-6; D is possibly TRBD1 (5 bases). The CDR3 runs 13 residues. Trimming removed 4 bases from V and 14 bases from J, with 18 bases in between. Germline V gene lookup returns CDR1 GTSNPN and CDR2 SVGIG (reference sequence). The CDR3 sequence is CAWKRQSSGALHF. The CDR3 DNA reads TGTGCCTGGAAGAGACAGTCCTCGGGGGCCCTCCACTTT. The full variable domain, completed using reference TRBV30 and TRBJ1-6, is SQTIHQWPATLVQPVGSPLSLECTVEGTSNPNLYWYRQAAGRGLQLLFYSVGIGQISSEVPQNLSASRPQDRQFILSSKKLLLSDSGFYLCAWKRQSSGALHFGNGTRLTVT.

About this clone: This sample also contains other DNA sequences that code for the same CDR3. The chain carries TRBV7-2 and TRBJ2-3, with D perhaps TRBD2 (5 bases). Trimming removed 5 bases at V and 0 bases at J, with 9 bases between. This CDR3 has 14 amino acids. Germline-derived CDR1 and CDR2 are SGHTA and FQGNSA. This CDR3 is CASSPGLSTDTQYF. CDR3 nucleotide sequence: TGTGCCAGCAGCCCCGGACTTAGCACAGATACGCAGTATTTT.

This clone was detected only a few times. A read error may account for a junction end that differs from germline. The chain couples TRBV7-7 to TRBJ1-1, with D unclear. Germline-derived CDR1 and CDR2 are SSHAT and FNYEAQ (reference sequence). This CDR3 region has 15 residues. The CDR3 DNA reads as TGTGCTAGCACCTATCAGGCACAGTCATACACTGAAGCTTTCTTT. It is translated as CASTYQAQSYTEAFF.

This sequence joins TRBV24-1 and TRBJ1-5; TRBD1 is a possible D gene (6 bases). The V gene's germline CDR1 is KGHDR and CDR2 SFDVKD. Trimming removed 4 bases from V and 10 bases from J, with 13 bases in between. The CDR3 is made up of 13 amino acids. In DNA form, the CDR3 reads TGTGCCACCAGTGACCAGGGGCGCGGACCCCAGCATTTT. It yields the protein CATSDQGRGPQHF.

The gene calls are TRBV7-8 and TRBJ2-7, with 9 bases identical to TRBD1. With V trimmed by 1 base and J by 3 bases, 4 bases remained unmatched. The CDR3 has 15 residues. Per germline, CDR1 SGHVS and CDR2 FQNEAQ. In DNA, the CDR3 is TGTGCCAGCAGCTTAGAGGGACAGGGATTCTACGAGCAGTACTTC. Amino acid sequence: CASSLEGQGFYEQYF.

A single count supports this clone. The chain links TRBV5-1 to TRBJ2-7, with a tentative D call TRBD1 (5 bases). The CDR3 spans 15 residues. From germline, CDR1 is SGHRS and CDR2 YFSETQ. V shed 0 bases and J shed 0 bases, with 10 bases lying between them. CDR3 coding DNA: TGCGCCAGCAGCTTGGCAGCAGGGATCTCCTACGAGCAGTACTTC. Its translation: CASSLAAGISYEQYF.

The chain combines TRBV30 with TRBJ1-1, with D possibly being TRBD1 (5 bases). CDR1 is GTSNPN and CDR2 is SVGIG in the germline V gene (reference sequence). V gave up 3 bases and J gave up 5 bases, with 16 bases separating them. CDR3 size: 14 residues. The chain's CDR3 is CAWRSGLLRTEAFF. The CDR3 coding sequence is TGTGCCTGGAGGTCGGGACTCCTGAGGACTGAAGCTTTCTTT.

Only a few counts were recorded for this clone. The chain uses TRBV5-8 and TRBJ1-1, with 9 bases that match TRBD1. This CDR3 spans 16 amino acids. V lost 8 bases and J lost 4; bases outside the gene matches: 15. Germline V gene data show CDR1 as SGHTS and CDR2 as YDEGEE. Here the CDR3 DNA reads TGTGCCAGACGGGGGGCTTTTGGGACAGGGATCACTGAAGCTTTCTTT. Translation gives CARRGAFGTGITEAFF.

The CDR3 loop reads CASSYSQGAGLEQYF. CDR3 DNA: TGTGCCAGCAGTTACTCGCAGGGGGCAGGTCTCGAGCAGTACTTC. The chain recombines TRBV6-5 with TRBJ2-7; 8 bases map to TRBD1. There are 15 residues in the CDR3. V lost 0 bases and J lost 6; bases outside the gene matches: 7. Germline V CDR1 and CDR2: MNHEY, SVGAGI.

The chain combines TRBV19 with TRBJ1-2; 8 bases agree with TRBD1. Germline CDR1 reads LNHDA; CDR2 reads SQIVND (reference sequence). Trimming cost V 5 bases and J 3 bases; bases outside gene matches: 2. The CDR3 runs to 13 residues. In nucleotides, the CDR3 is TGTGCCAGTAGTTCGGGACAGGACTATGGCTACACCTTC. This encodes CASSSGQDYGYTF.

J is TRBJ1-2 and V is TRBV28, with D maybe TRBD1 (5 bases). The CDR3 is 15 amino acids. From germline, CDR1 is MDHEN and CDR2 SYDVKM. V gave up 1 base and J gave up 4 bases, with 13 bases separating them. In DNA, the CDR3 is TGTGCCAGCAGTTTATATCGGGGGACGCCCTATGGCTACACCTTC. This encodes CASSLYRGTPYGYTF.

The chain joins TRBV25-1 to TRBJ1-2; 7 bases agree with TRBD1. The trim removed 2 bases at V and 1 base at J, leaving 10 bases unmatched. Germline V gives CDR1 MGHDK, CDR2 SYGVNS. The CDR3 runs to 17 residues. The CDR3: CASSENPGDSGNYGYTF. CDR3 nucleotides: TGTGCCAGCAGTGAAAACCCAGGGGACAGTGGTAACTATGGCTACACCTTC.

This clone showed up many times. The chain recombines TRBV2 with TRBJ1-5; D call uncertain. With 4 bases removed from V and 7 bases from J, the gap between germline ends came to 14 bases. The CDR3 is 14 residues long. Germline-derived CDR1 and CDR2 are SNHLY and FYNNEI. The CDR3 bases are TGTGCCAGCAGTGCCCCGATGCGAGGACAGCCCCAGCATTTT. The encoded protein is CASSAPMRGQPQHF.

The gene calls are TRBV4-2 and TRBJ2-1, with D possibly matching TRBD2 (6 bases). Germline assignment: CDR1 LGHNA and CDR2 YNFKEQ. The V gene lost 1 base and the J gene lost 9 bases, with 19 bases spanning the gap. The CDR3 consists of 16 residues. For the CDR3, the DNA is TGTGCCAGCAGCCAAGGGCAGGCATGGGGGGTAGGTGAGCAGTTCTTC. Protein sequence: CASSQGQAWGVGEQFF.

This chain joins TRBV6-5 and TRBJ2-7, with D possibly matching TRBD2 (5 bases). V lost 7 bases and J lost 2, with 12 bases in between. Per germline, CDR1 MNHEY and CDR2 SVGAGI. The CDR3 runs to 13 residues. CDR3 nucleotides: TGTGCCAGCACCATGACGAGGGCCTACGAGCAGTACTTC. It translates to CASTMTRAYEQYF.

This chain joins TRBV6-6 and TRBJ1-1, with D tentatively TRBD1 (6 bases). Germline CDR1 MNHNY, CDR2 SVGAGI (reference sequence). The V and J ends lost 0 bases and 0 bases respectively, with 8 bases between them. The CDR3 covers 15 residues. DNA of the CDR3: TGTGCCAGCAGTTACTCGGACAGCTTGAACACTGAAGCTTTCTTT. This sequence encodes CASSYSDSLNTEAFF.

V is TRBV29-1 and J is TRBJ1-1; 7 nucleotides line up with TRBD1. CDR1 is SQVTM and CDR2 is ANQGSEA in the germline V gene. The CDR3 sequence is 13 residues long. Trimming cost V 7 bases and J 1 base; bases outside gene matches: 6. CDR3 residues: CSARTGRNTEAFF. The CDR3 bases are TGCAGCGCTCGGACAGGCCGGAACACTGAAGCTTTCTTT.